This T cell receptor (beta chain) derives from a study of response to subunit inactivated influenza vaccine. TCRdb itself ran the RT-PCR reads through MiXCR, one entry per CDR3 protein. The sample lists approximately 500,000 distinct CDR3 sequences; 13% were seen once. V gave up 1 base and J gave up 9 bases, with 13 bases separating them. The CDR3 runs 15 residues. Germline V CDR1 and CDR2: SGHTA, FQGNSA. Sequenced here: PBMCs from blood, sampled roughly 47 days after vaccination. The sequence derives from a man aged 50 or older who received an inactivated influenza vaccine. The chain recombines TRBV7-2 with TRBJ1-6; D might be TRBD1 (5 bases). CDR3 residues: CASSLVGRVASPLHF. The CDR3 DNA reads as TGTGCCAGCAGCTTAGTAGGCAGGGTCGCTTCACCCCTCCACTTT.